The sequence of this T cell receptor beta chain was determined in a study of shared clonotypes between healthy human individuals. General study findings and limits: Non-shared clonotypes had lower generation probabilities than those shared by all four donors.

Only in-frame clones appear in the TCRdb table, and some are missing; sequencing was by immunoSEQ multiplex PCR. The sample shows about 2.1 million clones, 85% to 95% of them seen only once. Naive CD8 populations comprised CD45RO-negative cells positively selected for CCR7, excluding terminally differentiated effector memory CD45RA+ cells. The CDR3 has 13 residues. Germline V lookup: CDR1 MDHEN, CDR2 SYDVKM. With 8 bases clipped from V and 7 bases from J, the junction kept 6 bases outside the gene matches. With respect to this clone: What it binds is unknown. Other DNA sequences within the sample encode an identical CDR3.

The rearrangement links TRBV28 to TRBJ2-7, with 12 positions matching TRBD2. The sequenced material came from naive CD8+ T cells from PBMCs. This receptor was taken from a man aged 18-30 years in good health. Some clones in this sample may be carry-over from other donors' samples. DNA of the CDR3: TGTGCCAGCCGACTAGCGGGAGAGGGAGAGCAGTACTTC. Encoded protein: CASRLAGEGEQYF.